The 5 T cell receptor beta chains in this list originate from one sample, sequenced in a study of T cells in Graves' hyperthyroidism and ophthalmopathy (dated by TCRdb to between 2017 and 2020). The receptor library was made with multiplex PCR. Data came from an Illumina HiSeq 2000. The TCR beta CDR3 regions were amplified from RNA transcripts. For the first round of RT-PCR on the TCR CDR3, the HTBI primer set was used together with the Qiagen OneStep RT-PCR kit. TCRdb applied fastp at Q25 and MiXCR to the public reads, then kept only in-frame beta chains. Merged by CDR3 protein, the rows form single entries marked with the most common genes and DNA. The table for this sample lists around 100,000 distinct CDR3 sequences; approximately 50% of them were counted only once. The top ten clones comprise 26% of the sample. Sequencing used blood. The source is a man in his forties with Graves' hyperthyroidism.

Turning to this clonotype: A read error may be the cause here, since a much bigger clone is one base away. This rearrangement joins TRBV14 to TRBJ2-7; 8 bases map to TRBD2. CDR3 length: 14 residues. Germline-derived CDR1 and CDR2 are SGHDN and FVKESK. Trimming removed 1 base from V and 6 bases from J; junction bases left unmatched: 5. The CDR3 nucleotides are TGTGCCAGCAGCCAAGCCCGGGGGGGCGCCGAGCAGTACTTC. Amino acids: CASSQARGGAEQYF.

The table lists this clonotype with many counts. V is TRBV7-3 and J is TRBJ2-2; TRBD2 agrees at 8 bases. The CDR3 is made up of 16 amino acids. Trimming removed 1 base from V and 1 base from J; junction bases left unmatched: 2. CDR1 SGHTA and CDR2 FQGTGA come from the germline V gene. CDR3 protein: CASSLNGGVNTGELFF. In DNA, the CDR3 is TGTGCCAGCAGCTTAAACGGGGGGGTGAACACCGGGGAGCTGTTTTTT.

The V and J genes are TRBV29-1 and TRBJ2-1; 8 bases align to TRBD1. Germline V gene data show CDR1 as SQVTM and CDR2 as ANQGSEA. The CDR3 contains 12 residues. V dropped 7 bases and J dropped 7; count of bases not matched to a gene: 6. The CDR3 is CSAGQGANEQFF. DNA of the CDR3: TGCAGCGCAGGACAGGGTGCAAATGAGCAGTTCTTC.

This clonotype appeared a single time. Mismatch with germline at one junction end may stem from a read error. Here the CDR3 DNA reads TGCGCCAGCAGCCAAGACAGCGGATGGGAGAACACTGAAGCTTTCTTT. Amino acids: CASSQDSGWENTEAFF. The chain uses TRBV7-2 and TRBJ1-1, with D maybe TRBD1 (5 bases). Germline assignment: CDR1 SGHTA and CDR2 FQGNSA. The CDR3 has 16 residues.

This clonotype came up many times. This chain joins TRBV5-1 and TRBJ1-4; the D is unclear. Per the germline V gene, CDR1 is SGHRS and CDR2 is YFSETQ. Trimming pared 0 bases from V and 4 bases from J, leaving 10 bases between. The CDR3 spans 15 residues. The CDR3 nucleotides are TGCGCCAGCAGCTTGGCCGGGCAGCGTAATGAAAAACTGTTTTTT. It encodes CASSLAGQRNEKLFF.